This T cell receptor (beta chain) appears in the sequencing data of a study of T cells in Graves' hyperthyroidism and ophthalmopathy. Study details: Any treatment followed the collection of peripheral blood at initial diagnosis.

Germline values: CDR1 MDHEN, CDR2 SYDVKM. With 8 bases clipped from V and 6 bases from J, the junction kept 19 bases outside the gene matches. This CDR3 region has 16 residues. From RNA transcripts, TCR beta CDR3 regions were amplified. TCR CDR3 underwent first-round RT-PCR with the HTBI primer set. TCRdb independently ran MiXCR on the multiplex PCR reads; one entry per CDR3 protein. The data show approximately 710,000 distinct CDR3 sequences, roughly 17% seen once. This clonotype was counted many times. Its antigen remains unknown. Overall study results and limits: Stable hyperthyroidism and ophthalmopathy were separated using 13 V-J signatures.

The rearrangement uses TRBV28 and TRBJ2-7, with 7 bases lining up with TRBD1. The clonotype originates from a middle-aged man with Graves' hyperthyroidism. The source material was blood. In nucleotides, the CDR3 is TGTGCCAGCGGATCGATAGGGGGCCCGGGTCATACCGAGCAGTACTTC. Translating it yields CASGSIGGPGHTEQYF.